Presented here are 29 T cell receptor beta chains from one specimen sequenced in a study of beta chain features in type 1 diabetes. All of the isolated RNA was reverse transcribed, so expressed TCRB transcripts were sequenced. Libraries were prepared by immunoSEQ multiplex PCR; TCRdb keeps only in-frame clonotypes and omits some of them. The sample includes about 150,000 clones, 8.5% to 14% of them seen just once. The sequenced material came from central memory CD4+ T cells from blood. The receptors were gathered from a man aged 18 to 30 in good health.

The chain links TRBV27 to TRBJ2-7; D could derive from TRBD1 or TRBD2 (5 bases each). The CDR3 is made up of 15 amino acids. Germline V gene data show CDR1 as MNHEY and CDR2 as SMNVEV (reference sequence). Trimming left V 1 base short and J 2 bases short, with 12 bases between. DNA for the CDR3: TGTGCCAGCAGTTTATATCCGCAGGGAGCCTACGAGCAGTACTTC. Translation gives CASSLYPQGAYEQYF.

The chain employs TRBV7-2 and TRBJ2-2, with D unresolved. V was shortened by 7 bases and J by 7 bases, with 4 bases between the two germline ends. This CDR3 is 10 amino acids long. Per germline, CDR1 SGHTA and CDR2 FQGNSA. The DNA of the CDR3 is TGTGCCAGCAAGGACGGGGAGCTGTTTTTT. It codes for CASKDGELFF.

This clone has a handful of counts. Being one base from a much bigger clone, this may be a read error. This rearrangement joins TRBV7-2 to TRBJ2-1, with D maybe TRBD1 (7 bases). Trimming shortened V by 3 bases and J by 3 bases, and 15 bases separated the two germline ends. The germline V gene encodes CDR1 SGHTA and CDR2 FQGNSA. This CDR3 comprises 16 residues. CDR3 in amino acids: CASSFADRRGYNEQFF. The CDR3 bases are TGTGCCAGCAGCTTCGCGGACAGGAGGGGCTACAATGAGCAGTTCTTC.

This clone was picked up a small number of times. V and J are TRBV4-3 and TRBJ1-1; 7 bases are a match to TRBD1. V gave up 2 bases and J gave up 1 base; unmatched junction bases: 7. Germline-derived CDR1 and CDR2 are LGHNA and YSLEER. This CDR3 has 16 residues. DNA of the CDR3: TGCGCCAGCAGCCAATCCAGGGGGAGAGGGAACACTGAAGCTTTCTTT. Translation gives CASSQSRGRGNTEAFF.

This clone has more than one count but fewer than ten. The gene calls are TRBV4-3 and TRBJ2-1; 7 nucleotides match TRBD1. The CDR3 runs to 13 residues. Trimming cost V 2 bases and J 8 bases; bases outside gene matches: 3. Per germline, CDR1 LGHNA and CDR2 YSLEER. CDR3 sequence: CASSQSTGYEQFF. The DNA for the CDR3 is TGCGCCAGCAGCCAATCGACAGGGTATGAGCAGTTCTTC.

This rearrangement joins TRBV7-2 to TRBJ2-5; 8 nucleotides line up with TRBD2. Germline values: CDR1 SGHTA, CDR2 FQGNSA. The CDR3 extends over 16 amino acids. V lost 3 bases, J lost 4 bases, and 10 bases stayed unmatched. The CDR3 DNA sequence: TGTGCCAGCAGCTTGTCAGCGGGAGCGCTCGGAGAGACCCAGTACTTC. It encodes CASSLSAGALGETQYF. Full variable domain (remainder filled in from reference TRBV7-2 and TRBJ2-5): GAGVSQSPSNKVTEKGKDVELRCDPISGHTALYWYRQSLGQGLEFLIYFQGNSAPDKSGLPSDRFSAERTGGSVSTLTIQRTQQEDSAVYLCASSLSAGALGETQYFGPGTRLLVL.

This clone has just a few counts. The V gene is TRBV29-1, the J gene TRBJ1-1; TRBD1 matches at 8 bases. This CDR3 has 14 amino acids. Germline V gene sequence: CDR1 SQVTM, CDR2 ANQGSEA. The V segment lost 7 bases and the J segment 4 bases; nucleotides outside the gene matches: 11. The CDR3 DNA sequence: TGCAGCGCGTCATCAGGGGGCAGAGTCACTGAAGCTTTCTTT. Encoded protein: CSASSGGRVTEAFF.

This clone was seen at least ten times. The J gene is TRBJ2-3, the V gene TRBV7-3; possibly TRBD1 or TRBD2 for D (5 bases each). V shed 5 bases and J shed 4 bases, with 16 bases lying between them. Germline-derived CDR1 and CDR2 are SGHTA and FQGTGA. The CDR3 sequence is 15 residues long. CDR3 amino acids: CASSPTRDRADTQYF. The CDR3 DNA follows: TGTGCCAGCAGCCCAACGAGGGACCGAGCAGATACGCAGTATTTT.

The chain employs TRBV7-2 and TRBJ1-2; 7 bases map to TRBD1. With 5 bases clipped from V and 2 bases from J, the junction kept 5 bases outside the gene matches. The CDR3 loop spans 14 amino acids. Germline assignment: CDR1 SGHTA and CDR2 FQGNSA. The CDR3 bases are TGTGCCAGCAGCACTCGACAGGGAAACTATGGCTACACCTTC. Protein product: CASSTRQGNYGYTF.

This chain uses TRBV18 with TRBJ2-2; D is perhaps TRBD2 (6 bases). Looked up from germline, CDR1 is KGHSH and CDR2 is LQKENI. The CDR3 has 17 residues. Trimming pared 0 bases from V and 2 bases from J, leaving 13 bases between. The CDR3, as DNA: TGTGCCAGCTCACCACCGTCGCTCGGGACTAACACCGGGGAGCTGTTTTTT. It translates to CASSPPSLGTNTGELFF.

The V call is TRBV28, the J call TRBJ2-3, with a possible D match to TRBD1 (7 bases). Germline V gene sequence: CDR1 MDHEN, CDR2 SYDVKM. The length of the CDR3 is 17 residues. V lost 0 bases, J lost 3 bases, and 16 bases lay in between. The CDR3 bases are TGTGCCAGCAGTTTATGGCGTGGGGCAGGGGGGACAGATACGCAGTATTTT. Translating it yields CASSLWRGAGGTDTQYF.

This clone was detected a few times. The rearrangement joins TRBV7-3 to TRBJ2-3; perhaps TRBD2 as D (6 bases). V lost 5 bases and J 4 bases, leaving 13 bases between the germline ends. The CDR3 extends over 14 amino acids. Germline values: CDR1 SGHTA, CDR2 FQGTGA. The CDR3 DNA reads TGTGCCAGCAGCCGGATCGCGGGGCCAGATACGCAGTATTTT. This translates into CASSRIAGPDTQYF.

In its sample, this clone was seen a few times. The J gene is TRBJ2-3, the V gene TRBV5-5, with 8 bases matching TRBD2. Looked up from germline, CDR1 is SGHKS and CDR2 is YYEKEE (reference sequence). J gave up 9 bases and V 6 bases, and 9 bases lay outside the gene matches. This CDR3 is built from 13 residues. CDR3 bases: TGTGCCAGCATCAGCGGGGGAAGCCTGACGCAGTATTTT. This codes for CASISGGSLTQYF.

The chain combines TRBV30 with TRBJ2-2, with TRBD1 matching over 7 bases. This CDR3 spans 15 amino acids. The V segment lost 2 bases and the J segment 6 bases; nucleotides outside the gene matches: 9. CDR1 is GTSNPN, CDR2 SVGIG, per germline (reference sequence). CDR3 bases: TGTGCCTGGAGTCCCGGGACAGTAGCAGCCGGGGAGCTGTTTTTT. Translation: CAWSPGTVAAGELFF.

This clone has just a few counts. The chain uses TRBV7-2 and TRBJ1-2, with TRBD1 as a possible D gene (6 bases). Germline CDR1 is SGHTA and CDR2 is FQGNSA. The CDR3 extends over 15 amino acids. Trimming shortened V by 2 bases and J by 2 bases, and 12 bases separated the two germline ends. CDR3 sequence (DNA): TGTGCCAGCAGCTTACGGTCACAGGGCAACTATGGCTACACCTTC. The encoded protein is CASSLRSQGNYGYTF. The variable domain in full, completed from reference TRBV7-2 and TRBJ1-2, reads GAGVSQSPSNKVTEKGKDVELRCDPISGHTALYWYRQSLGQGLEFLIYFQGNSAPDKSGLPSDRFSAERTGGSVSTLTIQRTQQEDSAVYLCASSLRSQGNYGYTFGSGTRLTVV.

Note on this clone: The junction does not match germline at one end; this may be a read error. This sequence joins TRBV4-2 and TRBJ1-4; tentatively, D is TRBD1 (5 bases). CDR1 LGHNA and CDR2 YNFKEQ come from the germline V gene. This CDR3 spans 15 amino acids. The CDR3 nucleotides read TGTGCCAGCAGCAAAGACCAGGGCCCTAATGAAAAACTGTTTTTT. Protein product: CASSKDQGPNEKLFF.

This clone was counted ten times or more. The chain employs TRBV4-2 and TRBJ2-7; D perhaps matches TRBD1 (5 bases). This CDR3 has 16 amino acids. V lost 0 bases and J lost 3, with 15 bases in between. Germline V CDR1 and CDR2: LGHNA, YNFKEQ. In DNA form, the CDR3 reads TGTGCCAGCAGCCAAGAGGTTACAGGAGAGGTCTACGAGCAGTACTTC. Translated, it gives CASSQEVTGEVYEQYF.

The chain combines TRBV28 with TRBJ2-5; 10 bases line up with TRBD2. Germline-derived CDR1 and CDR2 are MDHEN and SYDVKM. V shed 2 bases and J 2 bases; nucleotides not matched to a gene: 8. The CDR3 has 17 residues. The CDR3 loop reads CASSLVAGGPTQETQYF. The CDR3 DNA follows: TGTGCCAGCAGTTTAGTAGCGGGGGGCCCGACACAAGAGACCCAGTACTTC.

V is TRBV7-9 and J is TRBJ2-4, with D possibly TRBD1 on 6 matching bases. Trimming took 3 bases from V and 0 from J, leaving 9 bases between them. Germline loops: CDR1 SEHNR, CDR2 FQNEAQ (reference sequence). This CDR3 is 15 amino acids long. In DNA, the CDR3 is TGTGCCAGCAGCTTGACAGGAATAGCCAAAAACATTCAGTACTTC. Its translation: CASSLTGIAKNIQYF.

In its sample, this clone was seen a few times. The chain employs TRBV6-1 and TRBJ1-5, with D possibly TRBD1 on 6 matching bases. V lost 10 bases and J lost 0, with 13 bases in between. The germline V gene encodes CDR1 MNHNS and CDR2 SASEGT. The CDR3 consists of 14 residues. The CDR3: CATLDSHSNQPQHF. The CDR3 DNA follows: TGTGCCACCCTGGACAGCCATAGCAATCAGCCCCAGCATTTT.

The chain carries TRBV9 and TRBJ2-3, with TRBD1 identical over 9 bases. The CDR3 runs to 14 residues. In germline, CDR1 is SGDLS, CDR2 YYNGEE. V lost 6 bases and J lost 1; bases outside the gene matches: 3. CDR3 in amino acids: CASTRDRGTDTQYF. The CDR3 coding sequence is TGTGCCAGCACCCGGGACAGGGGCACAGATACGCAGTATTTT.

This clone has only a few counts. The genes are TRBV30 and TRBJ1-1; no clear D gene. The CDR3 has 12 amino acids. V was trimmed by 3 bases and J by 4 bases, leaving 9 bases between them. CDR1 is GTSNPN and CDR2 is SVGIG in the germline V gene (reference sequence). The CDR3 coding sequence is TGTGCCTGGAGCGTACTATTCACTGAAGCTTTCTTT. This translates into CAWSVLFTEAFF.

J is TRBJ2-7 and V is TRBV27; 9 nucleotides line up with TRBD2. Germline trimming cut 2 bases from V and 3 bases from J; bases unmatched to any gene: 5. The length of the CDR3 is 15 residues. Germline V gene lookup returns CDR1 MNHEY and CDR2 SMNVEV (reference sequence). DNA of the CDR3: TGTGCCAGCAGTTTACAACTTAGCGGGAGCTACGAGCAGTACTTC. This sequence encodes CASSLQLSGSYEQYF.

In this sample, this clone turned up a few times. This chain links TRBV29-1 with TRBJ1-1; D unresolved. V was trimmed by 7 bases and J by 0 bases, leaving 12 bases between them. The CDR3 runs to 13 residues. Germline V CDR1 and CDR2: SQVTM, ANQGSEA. The CDR3, as DNA: TGCAGCGCTCGACAAAACATGAACACTGAAGCTTTCTTT. This translates into CSARQNMNTEAFF. Using reference TRBV29-1 and TRBJ1-1 for the parts outside the CDR3, the full variable domain is SAVISQKPSRDICQRGTSLTIQCQVDSQVTMMFWYRQQPGQSLTLIATANQGSEATYESGFVIDKFPISRPNLTFSTLTVSNMSPEDSSIYLCSARQNMNTEAFFGQGTRLTVV.

The chain joins TRBV11-2 to TRBJ2-1; D not resolved. V shed 1 base and J shed 6 bases, with 7 bases lying between them. CDR3 length equals 13 residues. Germline V lookup: CDR1 SGHAT, CDR2 FQNNGV. Here the CDR3 DNA reads TGTGCCAGCAGCTTAGGTGTGACCAATGAGCAGTTCTTC. Its protein product is CASSLGVTNEQFF.

There are many counts of this clone. The chain couples TRBV9 to TRBJ2-5, with TRBD2 as a possible D gene (6 bases). Germline V gives CDR1 SGDLS, CDR2 YYNGEE. V was shortened by 2 bases and J by 4 bases, with 9 bases between the two germline ends. This CDR3 has 13 amino acids. The CDR3 bases are TGTGCCAGCAGCGTGGTGGAGGGAGAGACCCAGTACTTC. This gives the protein CASSVVEGETQYF.

V is TRBV7-3 and J is TRBJ2-1; TRBD2 might be the D (6 bases). V lost 5 bases and J lost 0, with 11 bases in between. CDR1 SGHTA and CDR2 FQGTGA come from the germline V gene. CDR3 size: 15 residues. The CDR3 bases are TGTGCCAGCAGCCTCCGGGGGAACTCCTACAATGAGCAGTTCTTC. It codes for CASSLRGNSYNEQFF.

This chain uses TRBV7-2 with TRBJ2-3; TRBD2 is a possible D gene (5 bases). Germline-derived CDR1 and CDR2 are SGHTA and FQGNSA. V lost 1 base and J 2 bases, leaving 10 bases between the germline ends. The CDR3 length is 15 residues. CDR3 nucleotide sequence: TGTGCCAGCAGCTTAGTCGCGGGTCCCACAGATACGCAGTATTTT. It yields the protein CASSLVAGPTDTQYF.

The chain joins TRBV21-1 to TRBJ2-5. TRBV21-1 is described as a pseudogene. The CDR3 consists of 8 residues. The chain's CDR3 is CASQTQYF. In nucleotides, the CDR3 is TGTGCCAGCCAGACCCAGTACTTC.